The sample holds one count of the clone carrying this T cell receptor beta chain. Its antigen is still unknown. This sample was included in a study of OX40 agonist ivuxolimab in advanced cancers. Study overall: People in dose escalation had one of these cancers: hepatocellular carcinoma, melanoma, renal cell or head and neck cancer. Those enrolled were approximately 83% male, with a mean age of 60 years and ages from about 20 to 85.

Study-wide results and limits: Expanded peripheral T cells had an undetermined antigen specificity. CD8+ T cells were the subset that, on average, had more expanded clones than CD4+.

The germline V gene encodes CDR1 MNHEY and CDR2 SVGAGI. This CDR3 contains 13 residues. The trim removed 2 bases at V and 5 bases at J, leaving 2 bases unmatched. Here immunoSEQ multiplex PCR was the method, and the copy in TCRdb shows in-frame clones only, minus some. The sample lists roughly 34,000 clones, approximately 89% occurring once. The chain has TRBV6-5 and TRBJ2-5, with 7 bases identical to TRBD1. This TCR derives from an adult with an advanced solid tumor such as melanoma, head and neck, liver or kidney cancer. The sequencing used CD4+ or CD8+ T cells sorted from blood, collected in a trial of the OX40 agonist ivuxolimab. The CDR3 here is CASSYLTGETQYF. The CDR3 DNA follows: TGTGCCAGCAGTTACCTGACAGGGGAGACCCAGTACTTC.